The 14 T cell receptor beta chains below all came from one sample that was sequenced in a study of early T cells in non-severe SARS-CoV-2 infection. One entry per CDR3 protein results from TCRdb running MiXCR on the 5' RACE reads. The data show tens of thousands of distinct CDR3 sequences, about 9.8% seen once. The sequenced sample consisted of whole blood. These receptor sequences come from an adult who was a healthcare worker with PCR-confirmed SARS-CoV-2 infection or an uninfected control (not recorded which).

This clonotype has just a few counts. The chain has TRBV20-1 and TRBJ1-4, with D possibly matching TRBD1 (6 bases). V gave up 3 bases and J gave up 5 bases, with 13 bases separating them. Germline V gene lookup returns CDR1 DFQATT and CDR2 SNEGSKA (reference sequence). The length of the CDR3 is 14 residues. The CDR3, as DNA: TGCAGTGCTAGTAGCTCAGGGGTGAATGAAAAACTGTTTTTT. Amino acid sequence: CSASSSGVNEKLFF.

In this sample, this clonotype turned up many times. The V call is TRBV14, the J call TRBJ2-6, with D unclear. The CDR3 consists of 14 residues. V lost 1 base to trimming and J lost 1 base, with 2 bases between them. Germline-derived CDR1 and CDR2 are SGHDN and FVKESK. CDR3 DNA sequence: TGTGCCAGCAGCCAAGCTTCTGGGGCCAACGTCCTGACTTTC. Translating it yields CASSQASGANVLTF.

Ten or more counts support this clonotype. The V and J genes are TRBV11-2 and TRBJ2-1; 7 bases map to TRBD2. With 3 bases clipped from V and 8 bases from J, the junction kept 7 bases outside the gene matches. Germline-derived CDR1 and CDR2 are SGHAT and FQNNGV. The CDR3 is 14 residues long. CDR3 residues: CASSLEGLTDEQFF. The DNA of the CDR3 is TGTGCCAGCAGCTTGGAGGGACTAACAGATGAGCAGTTCTTC.

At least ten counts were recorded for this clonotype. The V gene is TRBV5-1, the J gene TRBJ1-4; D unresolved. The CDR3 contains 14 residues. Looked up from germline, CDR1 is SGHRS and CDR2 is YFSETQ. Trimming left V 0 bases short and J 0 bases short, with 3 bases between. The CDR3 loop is CASSLDTTNEKLFF. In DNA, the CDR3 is TGCGCCAGCAGCTTGGACACAACTAATGAAAAACTGTTTTTT. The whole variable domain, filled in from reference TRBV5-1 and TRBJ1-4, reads KAGVTQTPRYLIKTRGQQVTLSCSPISGHRSVSWYQQTPGQGLQFLFEYFSETQRNKGNFPGRFSGRQFSNSRSEMNVSTLELGDSALYLCASSLDTTNEKLFFGSGTQLSVL.

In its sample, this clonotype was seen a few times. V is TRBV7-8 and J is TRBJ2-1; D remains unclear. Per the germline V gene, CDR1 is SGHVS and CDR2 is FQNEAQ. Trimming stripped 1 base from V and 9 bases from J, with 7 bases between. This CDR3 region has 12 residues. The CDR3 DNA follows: TGTGCCAGCAGCTTAGTGTTAGGTGAGCAGTTCTTC. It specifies CASSLVLGEQFF. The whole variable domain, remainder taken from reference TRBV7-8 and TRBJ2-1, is GAGVSQSPRYKVAKRGQDVALRCDPISGHVSLFWYQQALGQGPEFLTYFQNEAQLDKSGLPSDRFFAERPEGSVSTLKIQRTQQEDSAVYLCASSLVLGEQFFGPGTRLTVL.

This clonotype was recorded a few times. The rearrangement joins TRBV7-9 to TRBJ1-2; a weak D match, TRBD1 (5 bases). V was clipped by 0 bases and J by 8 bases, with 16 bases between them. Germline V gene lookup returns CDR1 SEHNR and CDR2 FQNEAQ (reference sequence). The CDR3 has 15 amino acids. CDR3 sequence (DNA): TGTGCCAGCAGCTTAGCGTACGGGGCCAAGGACGGCTACACCTTC. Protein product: CASSLAYGAKDGYTF.

CDR3 region: CASSAERESTHRQFF. CDR3 in DNA: TGTGCCAGCAGCGCTGAGCGGGAGTCAACCCACCGGCAGTTCTTC. This sequence joins TRBV5-4 and TRBJ2-1; 8 positions match TRBD2. V was pared by 4 bases and J by 12 bases, with 15 bases of the junction left unmatched. The germline gives CDR1 SGHNT, CDR2 YYREEE (reference sequence). The CDR3 totals 15 residues.

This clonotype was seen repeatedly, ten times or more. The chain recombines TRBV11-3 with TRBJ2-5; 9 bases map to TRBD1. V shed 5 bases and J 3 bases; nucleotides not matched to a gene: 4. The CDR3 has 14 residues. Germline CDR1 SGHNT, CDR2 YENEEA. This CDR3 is CASSPRQGEETQYF. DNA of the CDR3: TGTGCCAGCAGCCCGAGACAGGGGGAAGAGACCCAGTACTTC. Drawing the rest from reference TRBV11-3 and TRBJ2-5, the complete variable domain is EAGVVQSPRYKIIEKKQPVAFWCNPISGHNTLYWYLQNLGQGPELLIRYENEEAVDDSQLPKDRFSAERLKGVDSTLKIQPAELGDSAVYLCASSPRQGEETQYFGPGTRLLVL.

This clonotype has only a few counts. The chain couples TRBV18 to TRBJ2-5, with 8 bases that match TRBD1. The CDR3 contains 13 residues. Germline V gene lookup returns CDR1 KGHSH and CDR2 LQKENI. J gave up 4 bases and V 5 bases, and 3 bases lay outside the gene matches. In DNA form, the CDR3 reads TGTGCCAGCTCAAAAACAGGGGGAGAGACCCAGTACTTC. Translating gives CASSKTGGETQYF.

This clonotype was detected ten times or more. CDR3 nucleotide sequence: TGTGCCAGCAGTTTGGAGACAGCGAACACCGGGGAGCTGTTTTTT. Amino acids: CASSLETANTGELFF. The V call is TRBV6-2 or TRBV6-3, the J call TRBJ2-2, with D possibly TRBD1 on 5 matching bases. This CDR3 is built from 15 residues. Trimming stripped 4 bases from V and 0 bases from J, with 9 bases between. Looked up from germline, CDR1 is MNHEY and CDR2 is SVGEGT.

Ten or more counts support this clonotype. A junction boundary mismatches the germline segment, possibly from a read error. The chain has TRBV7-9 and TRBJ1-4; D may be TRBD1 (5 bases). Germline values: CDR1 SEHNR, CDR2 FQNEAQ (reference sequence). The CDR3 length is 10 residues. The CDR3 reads CASTCGTDVF. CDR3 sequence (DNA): TGTGCCAGCACCTGCGGGACGGACGTATTT.

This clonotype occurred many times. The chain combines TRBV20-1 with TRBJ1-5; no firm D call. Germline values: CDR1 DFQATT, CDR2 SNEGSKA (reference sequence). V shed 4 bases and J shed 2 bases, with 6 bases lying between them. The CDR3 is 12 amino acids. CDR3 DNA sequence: TGCAGTGCTATCATCGGCAATCAGCCCCAGCATTTT. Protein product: CSAIIGNQPQHF.

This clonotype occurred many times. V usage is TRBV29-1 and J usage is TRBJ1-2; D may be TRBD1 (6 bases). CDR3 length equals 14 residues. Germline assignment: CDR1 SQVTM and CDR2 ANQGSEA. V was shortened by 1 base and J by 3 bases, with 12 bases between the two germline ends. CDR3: CSVEARRGDYGYTF. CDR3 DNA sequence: TGCAGCGTTGAAGCCAGGAGGGGGGACTATGGCTACACCTTC.

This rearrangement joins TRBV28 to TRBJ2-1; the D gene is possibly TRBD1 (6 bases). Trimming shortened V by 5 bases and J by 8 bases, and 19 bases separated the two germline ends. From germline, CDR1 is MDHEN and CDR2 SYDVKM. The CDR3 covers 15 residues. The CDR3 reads CASSLVVDRTYEQFF. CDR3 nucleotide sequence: TGTGCCAGCAGTCTAGTAGTTGACAGGACCTATGAGCAGTTCTTC.